This TCR beta chain was recorded in a study of cytomegalovirus exposure and HLA in healthy donors. Study summary: Researchers previously reported finding more than 100 million unique TCR beta sequences from approximately 200 million T cells. Study-wide results and caveats: CMV serostatus was the only immune exposure information that was available. Presence/absence analyses treated sequencing depth as roughly uniform across donors.

Both 60 Vbeta primers and 13 Jbeta primers went into the PCR. Clones were sequenced by immunoSEQ multiplex PCR, and TCRdb holds only the in-frame ones, with some missing. This sample has over 100,000 clones, with about 70% found just once. The germline gives CDR1 SGHVS, CDR2 FQNEAQ. V lost 4 bases to trimming and J lost 11 bases; unmatched junction nucleotides: 4. CDR3 length: 12 amino acids. Concerning this clone itself: Its antigen is as yet unknown.

The rearrangement joins TRBV7-8 to TRBJ2-1, with 8 bases aligning to TRBD1. The sequence derives from a human donor in good health. The specimen was PBMCs. The CDR3 spells CASSSTGEKQFF. Here the CDR3 DNA reads TGTGCCAGCAGCTCGACAGGGGAGAAGCAGTTCTTC.